A selection of T cell receptor beta chains follows, all from one sample in a study of blood T cell repertoires in COVID-19. Measured with immunoSEQ multiplex PCR; TCRdb has only the in-frame clones, and not every one. Counted here are around 81,000 clones, around 80% occurring once; the ten biggest clones make up 10% to 15%. Sequenced material: peripheral blood. The origin of the receptors is a human donor in a cohort sampled during active COVID-19. The CDR3 runs from the conserved cysteine through the conserved F or W. A D gene is named only where the DNA matches it firmly. Some rows mark clone size as missing; the rest say once, few, many or name a class of expanded clone.

size | J | V | D | DNA | CDR3
. | TRBJ2-1 | TRBV5-5 | . | TGTGCCAGTGCGGTGGGAGGTGATTACAATCAGCAGTTCTTC | CASAVGGDYNQQFF
. | TRBJ2-3 | TRBV28 | . | TGTGCCAGCAGTTCCACAGGGCCGAGGGGTACAGATACGCAGTATTTT | CASSSTGPRGTDTQYF
. | TRBJ1-2 | TRBV25-1 | . | TGTGCCAGCAGTGAATTCTTGAGCTATGGCTACACCTTC | CASSEFLSYGYTF
. | TRBJ2-3 | TRBV5-1 | TRBD2 | TGCGCCAGCAGCTTGGGACTAGCGGAAAGCACAGATACGCAGTATTTT | CASSLGLAESTDTQYF
. | TRBJ1-1 | TRBV12-3/TRBV12-4 | . | TGTGCCAGCAGTTTAATGGGGCCTGAAGCTTTCTTT | CASSLMGPEAFF
once | TRBJ2-5 | TRBV5-1 | TRBD1 | TGCGCCAGCAGGACAGGGGCCGAGACCCAGTACTTC | CASRTGAETQYF
. | TRBJ2-1 | TRBV19 | TRBD2 | TGTGCCAGTACAGTTAGCGGGGGTTCTTACAATGAGCAGTTCTTC | CASTVSGGSYNEQFF
. | TRBJ2-3 | TRBV5-5 | . | TGTGCCAGCAGCTTGGCCGGGTTTAGGACAGATACGCAGTATTTT | CASSLAGFRTDTQYF
. | TRBJ2-3 | TRBV5-1 | TRBD1 | TGCGCCAGCAGCTTTGGGGAAACAGGGGCCGATACGCAGTATTTT | CASSFGETGADTQYF
. | TRBJ2-3 | TRBV5-8 | TRBD2 | TGTGCCAGCAGCCGGACTAGCGGGGGTTTCACAGATACGCAGTATTTT | CASSRTSGGFTDTQYF
once | TRBJ1-3 | TRBV6-6 | . | TGTGCCAGCAGTCACCCCACGGGCTCTGGAAACACCATATATTTT | CASSHPTGSGNTIYF
. | TRBJ1-5 | TRBV11-2 | TRBD1 | TGTGCCAGCAGCCGGGACAGAAATCAGCCCCAGCATTTT | CASSRDRNQPQHF
. | TRBJ2-2 | TRBV7-6 | TRBD2 | TGTGCCAGCAGCTTACCCGGGACTAGCGCCTACACCGGGGAGCTGTTTTTT | CASSLPGTSAYTGELFF
. | TRBJ2-5 | TRBV3-1/TRBV3-2 | TRBD2 | TGTGCCAGCAGCCAAGTCGGGGGGAGTCAAGAGACCCAGTACTTC | CASSQVGGSQETQYF
once | TRBJ1-5 | TRBV5-3 | . | TGTGCCAGAAGCTTCCGCAGGGGTAGCAATCAGCCCCAGCATTTT | CARSFRRGSNQPQHF
. | TRBJ1-2 | TRBV6-5 | . | TGTGCCAGTGCTCGAGTAGGGGAAGGTCATGGCTACACCTTC | CASARVGEGHGYTF
. | TRBJ2-7 | TRBV27 | TRBD1 | TGTGCCAGCAGTTTGACAGGGGTGGAGCAGTACTTC | CASSLTGVEQYF
. | TRBJ1-1 | TRBV18 | . | TGTGCCAGCTCCCTCGTCAACAGCAACACTGAAGCTTTCTTT | CASSLVNSNTEAFF
once | TRBJ2-7 | TRBV7-3 | . | TGTGCCAGCAGCCCCCCCCGGGGTGGGTACTTC | CASSPPRGGYF
few | TRBJ2-2 | TRBV19 | . | TGTGCCAGTAGTATAATGGTCCAGACCGCGCGGGCGGAGCTGTTTTTT | CASSIMVQTARAELFF
few | TRBJ2-1 | TRBV27 | TRBD1 | TGTGCCAGCAGTTCCCGGGACAGGGTACATGAGCAGTTCTTC | CASSSRDRVHEQFF
. | TRBJ1-5 | TRBV28 | TRBD1 | TGTGCCAGCAGTTCCGGACAGGGGTTAAAACAGCCCCAGCATTTT | CASSSGQGLKQPQHF
once | TRBJ2-1 | TRBV25-1 | . | TGTGCCAGCAGTGAATCCCCAGGCTACAATGAGCAGTTCTTC | CASSESPGYNEQFF
. | TRBJ1-2 | TRBV11-2 | . | TGTGCCAGCAGCCCCCGGGTAGCCATTAACTATGGCTACACCTTC | CASSPRVAINYGYTF
. | TRBJ1-5 | TRBV11-1 | . | TGTGCCAGCAGCCTAAGACGGAATAGCCCCCAGCATTTT | CASSLRRNSPQHF